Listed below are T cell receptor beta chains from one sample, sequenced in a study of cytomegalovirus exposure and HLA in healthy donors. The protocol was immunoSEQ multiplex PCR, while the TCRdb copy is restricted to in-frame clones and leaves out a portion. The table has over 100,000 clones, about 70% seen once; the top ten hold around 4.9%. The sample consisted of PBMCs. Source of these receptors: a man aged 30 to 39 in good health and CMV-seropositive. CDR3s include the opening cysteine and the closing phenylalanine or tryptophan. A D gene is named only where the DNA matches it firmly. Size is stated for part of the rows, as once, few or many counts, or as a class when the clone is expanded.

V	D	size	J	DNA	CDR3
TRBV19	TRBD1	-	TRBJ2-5	TGTGCCAGTAGTATAGAAGGGACAGGGGGCATGGAAGAGACCCAGTACTTC	CASSIEGTGGMEETQYF
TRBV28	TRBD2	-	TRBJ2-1	TGTGCCACCGATTCGGGGGGGGTGGGAAATGAGCAGTTCTTC	CATDSGGVGNEQFF
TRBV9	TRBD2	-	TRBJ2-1	TGTGCCAGCAGCGCGAGGACTAGCGGGGGGGATGAGCAGTTCTTC	CASSARTSGGDEQFF
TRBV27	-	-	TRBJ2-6	TGTGCCAGCAGTTTGACAGGACCCCGCTCTGGGGCCAACGTCCTGACTTTC	CASSLTGPRSGANVLTF
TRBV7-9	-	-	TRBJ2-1	TGTGCCAGCAGCTTAGCAACCCTCCAGCGGAGCTCCTACAATGAGCAGTTCTTC	CASSLATLQRSSYNEQFF
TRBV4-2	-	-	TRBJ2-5	TGTGCCAGCAGCCAAGAAACAACTTGGGACTCACAAGAGACCCAGTACTTC	CASSQETTWDSQETQYF
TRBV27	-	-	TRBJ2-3	TGTGCCAGCAGCCCCAACGGGGTTTCAGATACGCAGTATTTT	CASSPNGVSDTQYF
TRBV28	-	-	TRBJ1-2	TGTGCCAGCGCGCAGGACTATGGCTACACCTTC	CASAQDYGYTF
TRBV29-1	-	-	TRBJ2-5	TGCAGCGTTGGACAGGTCGAGGGGGAGACCCAGTACTTC	CSVGQVEGETQYF
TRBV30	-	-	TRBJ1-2	TGTGCCTGGAGTGTACGGCAGACAGTGACTGGGTATGGCTACACCTTC	CAWSVRQTVTGYGYTF
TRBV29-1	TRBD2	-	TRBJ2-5	TGCAGCGTTGGGAAAATAGCGGGTGAGACCCAGTACTTC	CSVGKIAGETQYF
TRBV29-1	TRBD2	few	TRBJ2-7	TGCAGCGTTTTTGGGACTAGCGGGGGTTACGAGCAGTACTTC	CSVFGTSGGYEQYF
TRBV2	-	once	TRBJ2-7	TGTGCCAGCCTGACACAGGGATGGGTGGAGCAGTACTTC	CASLTQGWVEQYF
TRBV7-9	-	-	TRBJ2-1	TGTGCCAGCAGCTTTCCATCGGACGGGGGCTCCTACAATGAGCAGTTCTTC	CASSFPSDGGSYNEQFF
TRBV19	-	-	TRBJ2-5	TGTGCCAGTAGTACCCCCGCGGAGACCCAGTACTTC	CASSTPAETQYF
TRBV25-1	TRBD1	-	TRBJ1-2	TGTGCCAGCAGTGTCTCCGGGACAGGGTGTGGCTACACCTTC	CASSVSGTGCGYTF
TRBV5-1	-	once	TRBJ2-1	TGCGCCAGCAGCTTGCAGGGCCACAATGAGCAGTTCTTC	CASSLQGHNEQFF
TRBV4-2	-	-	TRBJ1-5	TGTGCCAGCAGCCAGAGGCAGGGGACTCAGCCCCAGCATTTT	CASSQRQGTQPQHF
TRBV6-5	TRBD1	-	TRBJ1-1	TGTGCCAGCACCCGACAGGGGGCGATCACTGAAGCTTTCTTT	CASTRQGAITEAFF
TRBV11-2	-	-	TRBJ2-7	TGTGCCAGCAGCGAGGTTCGGGCGAGGGCCGAGCAGTACTTC	CASSEVRARAEQYF
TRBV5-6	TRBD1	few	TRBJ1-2	TGTGCCAGCAGCGCTCGGGACAGGGGGCCGGACGGCTACACCTTC	CASSARDRGPDGYTF
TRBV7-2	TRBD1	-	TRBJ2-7	TGTGCCAGCAGCTTAGGGACAGGGTACGAGCAGTACTTC	CASSLGTGYEQYF
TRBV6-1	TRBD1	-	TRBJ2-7	TGTGCCAGCACCCGGGACAGACTGGCCGAGCAGTACTTC	CASTRDRLAEQYF
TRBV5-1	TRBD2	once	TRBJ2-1	TGCGCCAGCAGCTTAGGGACTAGCGCAAACAATGAGCAGTTCTTC	CASSLGTSANNEQFF
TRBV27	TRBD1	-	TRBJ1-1	TGTGCCAGCAGTTTGACCGCCACAGGGGGGAACACTGAAGCTTTCTTT	CASSLTATGGNTEAFF
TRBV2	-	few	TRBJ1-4	TGTGCCAGCAGTGAAGTTCTTCGGGAAAAACTGTTTTTT	CASSEVLREKLFF
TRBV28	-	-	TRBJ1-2	TGTGCCAGCAGCACCCCTTTTTACACGTACTATGGCTACACCTTC	CASSTPFYTYYGYTF
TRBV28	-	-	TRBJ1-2	TGTGCCAGCGGGGGGGGGCCCATCTATGGCTACACCTTC	CASGGGPIYGYTF
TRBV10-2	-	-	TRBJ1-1	TGCGCCAGCAGTGAGCACAGATCGGTCATGAACACTGAAGCTTTCTTT	CASSEHRSVMNTEAFF
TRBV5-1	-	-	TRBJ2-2	TGCGCCAGCAGCTTGGGTACACCCGGGGAGCTGTTTTTT	CASSLGTPGELFF
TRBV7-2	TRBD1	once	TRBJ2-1	TGTGCCAGCAGCAAACAGGGGGGTGTCGATGAGCAGTTCTTC	CASSKQGGVDEQFF
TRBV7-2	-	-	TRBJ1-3	TGTGCCAGCGAGGAGGGCTCTGGAAACACCATATATTTT	CASEEGSGNTIYF
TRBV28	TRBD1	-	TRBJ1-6	TGTGCCAGCAGTTCTGGGACAGGGGATTCACCCCTCCACTTT	CASSSGTGDSPLHF
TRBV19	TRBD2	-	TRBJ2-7	TGTGCCAGTAGTATAGATGGGCTAGCGGGGTACGAGCAGTACTTC	CASSIDGLAGYEQYF
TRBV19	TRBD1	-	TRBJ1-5	TGTGCCAGTATTCCCCCGGGACAGGGATACCAGCCCCAGCATTTT	CASIPPGQGYQPQHF
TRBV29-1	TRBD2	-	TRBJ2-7	TGCAGCGTCAGGACTAGCGGGGGGCCACACTCCTCCGAGCAGTACTTC	CSVRTSGGPHSSEQYF
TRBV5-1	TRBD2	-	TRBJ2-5	TGCGCCAGCAGCTTGAGGGCTAGCGGGGGTGGTGAGCAGTACTTC	CASSLRASGGGEQYF
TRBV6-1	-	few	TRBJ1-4	TGTGCCAGCAGTCCTTCGGGGGTAGAGGAAAAACTGTTTTTT	CASSPSGVEEKLFF
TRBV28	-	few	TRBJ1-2	TGTGCCATCTATCAGGGGAGCCACTATGGCTACACCTTC	CAIYQGSHYGYTF
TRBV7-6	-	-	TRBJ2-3	TGTGCCAGCAGCATCCAGACAGATACGCAGTATTTT	CASSIQTDTQYF
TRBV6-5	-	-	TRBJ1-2	TGTGCCAGCAGCTTGAGGACAAACCTTAACTATGGCTACCCCTTC	CASSLRTNLNYGYPF
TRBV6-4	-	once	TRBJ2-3	TGTGCCAGCAGCTCAACAGAATCATACACAGATACGCAGTATTTT	CASSSTESYTDTQYF
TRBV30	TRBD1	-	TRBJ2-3	TGTGCCTGGAGTGCCACAGGGGCAGATACGCAGTATTTT	CAWSATGADTQYF
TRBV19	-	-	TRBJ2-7	TGTGCCAGTAGTACTTCTTTCTCCTACGAGCAGTACTTC	CASSTSFSYEQYF
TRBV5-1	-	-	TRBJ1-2	TGCGCCAGCAGCTTAGAGGGTAACTATGGCTACACCTTC	CASSLEGNYGYTF
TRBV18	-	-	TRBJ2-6	TGTGCCAGCTCACCTCTCAGGCTTTTCTCTGGGGCCAACGTCCTGACTTTC	CASSPLRLFSGANVLTF
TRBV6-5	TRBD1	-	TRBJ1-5	TGTGCCAGCAGTACTACAGGGGCCAATCAGCCCCAGCATTTT	CASSTTGANQPQHF
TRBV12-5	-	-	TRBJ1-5	TGTGCTAGTGGTTTGGTACAGATGACCGGTAATCAGCCCCAGCATTTT	CASGLVQMTGNQPQHF
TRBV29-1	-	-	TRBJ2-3	TGCAGCGTTGAGAGGGCGGCTGGCACAGATACGCAGTATTTT	CSVERAAGTDTQYF
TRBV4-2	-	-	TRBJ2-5	TGTGCCAGCAGCCAGAGGACTGAGGAGACCCAGTACTTC	CASSQRTEETQYF
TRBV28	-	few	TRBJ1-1	TGTGCCAGCACCTATCCCCCACCTGACAGATCCCAGCGTATTAACACTGAAGCTTTCTTT	CASTYPPPDRSQRINTEAFF
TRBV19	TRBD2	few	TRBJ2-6	TGTGCCAGTAGCCCCAGCGGGGGGGCCTCTGGGGCCAACGTCCTGACTTTC	CASSPSGGASGANVLTF